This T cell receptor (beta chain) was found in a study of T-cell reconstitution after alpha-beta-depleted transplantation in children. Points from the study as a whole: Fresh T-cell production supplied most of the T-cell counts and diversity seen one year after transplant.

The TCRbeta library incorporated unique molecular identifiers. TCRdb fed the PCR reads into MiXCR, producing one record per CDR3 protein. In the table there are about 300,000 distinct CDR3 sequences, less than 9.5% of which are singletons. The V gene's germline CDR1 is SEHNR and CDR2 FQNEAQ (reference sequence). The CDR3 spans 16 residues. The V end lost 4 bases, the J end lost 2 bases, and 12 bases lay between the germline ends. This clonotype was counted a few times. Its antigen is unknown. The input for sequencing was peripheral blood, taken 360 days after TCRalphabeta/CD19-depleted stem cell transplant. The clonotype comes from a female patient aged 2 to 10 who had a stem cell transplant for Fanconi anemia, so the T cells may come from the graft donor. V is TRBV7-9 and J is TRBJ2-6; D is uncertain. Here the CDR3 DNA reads TGTGCCAGCAGCTCCCCCAGTCTGACTGGGGCCAACGTCCTGACTTTC. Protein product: CASSSPSLTGANVLTF.